The TCR beta chain under discussion was sequenced for a study of blood T cell repertoires in COVID-19 (dated by TCRdb to the early 2020s). A note on the overall study: Collaborator samples came from the United States, Italy and Spain and covered acute and convalescent phases of COVID-19. The prospective study material was composed of cDNA or gDNA derived from T cells, B-cell-depleted T cells, or PBMCs. Deeply sampled blood TCRbeta repertoires from subjects exposed to, actively infected with, or recovered from COVID-19 were included in the dataset. A freely available public database, intended as a resource for researchers studying the immune response to SARS-CoV-2, is where the repertoires were released. The samples were drawn from the first 160 participants of the ongoing ImmuneRACE study and from roughly 1,300 subjects provided by 6 global collaborators. Nearly every sample came with metadata listing a de-identified subject ID, COVID-19 status, age in years and sex. Where available, HLA class I and class II types were obtained from metadata supplied by the sample provider rather than from assay-based typing. Study-wide findings and limitations: How much clinical and demographic metadata was included differed by source and by participant, and the metadata was provided uncurated.

Whole blood was collected in K2EDTA tubes by collaborating institutions according to the institutions' own protocols. For TCRbeta analysis, collaborators shipped samples as frozen whole blood, isolated PBMCs, or DNA extracted from either of those sample types. TCRbeta CDR3 regions were amplified from genomic DNA by means of the immunoSEQ Assay, a bias-controlled multiplex PCR. On the authors' methods: The number of nucleated cells in each sample was estimated from the amplification of reference gene primers within the assay. Sequence reads were collapsed and filtered to measure the absolute abundance of every unique TCRbeta CDR3 rearrangement. Productive Simpson clonality was computed per sample as the square root of Simpson's diversity index over productive rearrangements. TCRdb retrieved this table from immuneACCESS and kept in-frame rearrangements only. Not all clones are present; in checked studies, unresolved V genes account for under half, and no reason is known for the remainder. V and J calls and clone size come straight from that table; D and trimming were deduced from the DNA. The sample records about 400,000 clones, approximately 86% of which are singletons. Around 3% of the sample is in the top ten clones.

As to this clone: Its specific antigen is unknown. No base qualities exist here, and no much larger clone lies one base off it.

Via the germline V gene, CDR1 is SGHRS and CDR2 YFSETQ. Including cysteine and phenylalanine, the CDR3 has 13 amino acids. The entry retains the CDR3 DNA only, 39 bases that are in frame from base 1. The V end loses 0 bases and the J end loses 4 bases, and a stretch of 7 bases separates them. The source is a human donor in a cohort sampled during active COVID-19. The chain joins TRBV5-1 to TRBJ2-5, with the identity of the D gene unclear. Material: peripheral blood. This receptor carries the CDR3 CASSLDLRETQYF. DNA sequence: TGCGCCAGCAGCTTGGACCTGAGAGAGACCCAGTACTTC.